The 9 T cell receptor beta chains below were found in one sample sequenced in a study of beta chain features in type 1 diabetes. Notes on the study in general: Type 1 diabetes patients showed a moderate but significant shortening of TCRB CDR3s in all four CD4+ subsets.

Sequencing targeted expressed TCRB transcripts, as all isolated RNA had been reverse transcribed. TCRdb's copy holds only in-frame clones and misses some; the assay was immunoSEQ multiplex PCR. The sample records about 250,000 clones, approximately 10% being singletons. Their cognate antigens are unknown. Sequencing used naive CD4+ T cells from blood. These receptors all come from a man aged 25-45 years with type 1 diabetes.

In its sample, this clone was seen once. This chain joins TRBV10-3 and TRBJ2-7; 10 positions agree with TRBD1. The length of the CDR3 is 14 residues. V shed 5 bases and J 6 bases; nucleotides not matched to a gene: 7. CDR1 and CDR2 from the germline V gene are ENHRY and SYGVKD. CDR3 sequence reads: CAISLRDRGGEQYF. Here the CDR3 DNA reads TGTGCCATCAGTCTCCGGGACAGGGGAGGCGAGCAGTACTTC.

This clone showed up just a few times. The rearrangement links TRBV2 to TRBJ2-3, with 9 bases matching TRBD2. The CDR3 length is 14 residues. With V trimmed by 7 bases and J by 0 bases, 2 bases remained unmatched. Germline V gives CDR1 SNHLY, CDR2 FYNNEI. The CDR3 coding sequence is TGTGCCAGCAACGCGGGGGGGAGCACAGATACGCAGTATTTT. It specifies CASNAGGSTDTQYF.

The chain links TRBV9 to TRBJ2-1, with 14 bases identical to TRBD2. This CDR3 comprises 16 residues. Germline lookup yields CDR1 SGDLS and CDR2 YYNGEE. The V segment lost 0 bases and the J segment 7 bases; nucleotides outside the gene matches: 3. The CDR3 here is CASSVGTSGGINEQFF. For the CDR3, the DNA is TGTGCCAGCAGCGTAGGGACTAGCGGGGGGATTAATGAGCAGTTCTTC.

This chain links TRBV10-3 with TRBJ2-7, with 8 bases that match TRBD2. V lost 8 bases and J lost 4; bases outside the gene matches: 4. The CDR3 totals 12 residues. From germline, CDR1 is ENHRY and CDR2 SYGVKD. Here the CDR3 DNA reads TGTGCCATCGGTCGGGAGGGGTACGAGCAGTACTTC. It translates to CAIGREGYEQYF.

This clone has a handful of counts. The CDR3 nucleotides are TGCAGCGTGGCGAGGAGCGGGGACACTGAAGCTTTCTTT. Its protein is CSVARSGDTEAFF. The gene calls are TRBV29-1 and TRBJ1-1; D remains unclear. This CDR3 is built from 13 residues. Trimming left V 6 bases short and J 3 bases short, with 14 bases between. Germline V gene data show CDR1 as SQVTM and CDR2 as ANQGSEA.

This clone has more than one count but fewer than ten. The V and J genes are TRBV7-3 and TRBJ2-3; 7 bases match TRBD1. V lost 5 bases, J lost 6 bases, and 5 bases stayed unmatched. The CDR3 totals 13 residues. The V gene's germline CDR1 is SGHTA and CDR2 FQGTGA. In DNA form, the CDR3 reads TGTGCCAGCAGCCCGACAGGGTGGGATACGCAGTATTTT. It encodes CASSPTGWDTQYF. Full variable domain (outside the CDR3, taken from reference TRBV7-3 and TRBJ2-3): GAGVSQTPSNKVTEKGKYVELRCDPISGHTALYWYRQSLGQGPEFLIYFQGTGAADDSGLPNDRFFAVRPEGSVSTLKIQRTERGDSAVYLCASSPTGWDTQYFGPGTRLTVL.

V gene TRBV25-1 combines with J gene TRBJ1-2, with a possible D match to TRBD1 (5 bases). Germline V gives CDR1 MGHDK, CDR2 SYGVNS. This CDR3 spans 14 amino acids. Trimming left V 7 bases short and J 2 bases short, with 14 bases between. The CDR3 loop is CASTPAGTNYGYTF. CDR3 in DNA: TGTGCCAGCACCCCTGCGGGGACCAACTATGGCTACACCTTC.

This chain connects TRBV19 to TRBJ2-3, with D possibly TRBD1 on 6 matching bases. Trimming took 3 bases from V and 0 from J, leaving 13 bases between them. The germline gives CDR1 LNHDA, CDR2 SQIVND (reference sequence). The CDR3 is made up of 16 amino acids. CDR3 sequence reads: CASSIRTGPSTDTQYF. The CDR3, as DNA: TGTGCCAGTAGTATCCGAACAGGGCCAAGCACAGATACGCAGTATTTT.

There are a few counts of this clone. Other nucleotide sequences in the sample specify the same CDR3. The CDR3 here is CASSPPGPLEQYF. CDR3 nucleotide sequence: TGTGCCAGCAGTCCCCCTGGGCCCCTCGAGCAGTACTTC. The rearrangement uses TRBV28 and TRBJ2-7; D remains ambiguous. Trimming stripped 5 bases from V and 6 bases from J, with 14 bases between. Per the germline V gene, CDR1 is MDHEN and CDR2 is SYDVKM. The CDR3 runs 13 residues.